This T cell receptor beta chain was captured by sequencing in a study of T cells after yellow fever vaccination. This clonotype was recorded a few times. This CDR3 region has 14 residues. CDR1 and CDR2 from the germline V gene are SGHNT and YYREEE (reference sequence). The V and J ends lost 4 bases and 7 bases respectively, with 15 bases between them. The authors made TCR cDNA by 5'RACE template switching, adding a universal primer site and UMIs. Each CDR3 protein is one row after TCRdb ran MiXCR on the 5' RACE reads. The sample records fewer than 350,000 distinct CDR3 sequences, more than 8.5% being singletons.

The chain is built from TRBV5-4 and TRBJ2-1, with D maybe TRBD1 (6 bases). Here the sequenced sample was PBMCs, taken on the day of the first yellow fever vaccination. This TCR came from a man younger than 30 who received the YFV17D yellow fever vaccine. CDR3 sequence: CASSKPLQGNEQFF. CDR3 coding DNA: TGTGCCAGCAGCAAACCATTGCAGGGGAATGAGCAGTTCTTC.